The text below deals with one TCR beta chain. Its specificity is unknown. Unique molecular identifiers had been added to the TCR beta cDNA libraries. Each sample of about 0.95 to 11 million input T cells yielded around 500,000 cDNA molecules, so each molecule approximated one T cell. TCRdb re-derived calls from the PCR reads in MiXCR, one entry per CDR3 protein. In the table there are 550,000 to 700,000 distinct CDR3 sequences, roughly 46% of which are singletons. The CDR3 is 16 amino acids. V lost 1 base and J lost 1, with 16 bases in between. Germline V gene lookup returns CDR1 DFQATT and CDR2 SNEGSKA (reference sequence). The source of the sample is a study of post-analysis software for immune sequencing data. Study summary: Relapsing-remitting, secondary progressive and progressive-relapsing multiple sclerosis courses were included. General study results and limits: The authors found that F measure strongly co-clustered same-batch samples. Patients carried roughly five TRBV segments more frequently than controls did, and TRBV5-6, TRBV5-1 and TRBV20-1 were among them. Versus controls, multiple sclerosis patients showed significantly lower diversity (normalized Chao1).

The material sequenced was blood. The chain joins TRBV20-1 to TRBJ2-5; D is perhaps TRBD1 (5 bases). This TCR was sampled from a girl aged 10 to 17 with multiple sclerosis. This chain's CDR3 is CSARGLGAGFQETQYF. Written as DNA, the CDR3 is TGCAGTGCTAGAGGTCTAGGGGCAGGGTTCCAAGAGACCCAGTACTTC.